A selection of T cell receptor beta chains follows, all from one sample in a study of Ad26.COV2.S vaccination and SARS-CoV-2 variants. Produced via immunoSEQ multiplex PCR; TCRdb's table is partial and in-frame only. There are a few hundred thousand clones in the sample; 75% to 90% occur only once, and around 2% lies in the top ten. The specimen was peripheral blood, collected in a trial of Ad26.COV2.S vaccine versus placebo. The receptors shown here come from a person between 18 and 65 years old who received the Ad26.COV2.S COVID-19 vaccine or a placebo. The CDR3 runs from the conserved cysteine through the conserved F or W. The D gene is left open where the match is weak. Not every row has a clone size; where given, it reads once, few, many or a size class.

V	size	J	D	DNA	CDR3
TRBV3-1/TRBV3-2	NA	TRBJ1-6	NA	TGTGCCAGCAGCCAAGGGATCCCGGGTTCACCCCTCCACTTT	CASSQGIPGSPLHF
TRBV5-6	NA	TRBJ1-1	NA	TGTGCCAGCAGCTTGATCCACAGGGACGAATCTGAAGCTTTCTTT	CASSLIHRDESEAFF
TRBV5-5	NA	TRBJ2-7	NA	TGTGCCAGCAGCTTGGGCGATGGATCCTACGAGCAGTACTTC	CASSLGDGSYEQYF
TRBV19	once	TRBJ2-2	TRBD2	TGTGCCAGTAGGCGAGTAGCGGGGCCAACACTGGCCGGGGAGCTGTTTTTT	CASRRVAGPTLAGELFF
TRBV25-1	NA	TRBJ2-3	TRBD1	TGTGCCAGCGCAGGGACAGGGGGAAGCACAGATACGCAGTATTTT	CASAGTGGSTDTQYF
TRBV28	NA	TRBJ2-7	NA	TGTGCCAGCAGTTTGAGGCAGTCGTTCGAGCAGTACTTC	CASSLRQSFEQYF
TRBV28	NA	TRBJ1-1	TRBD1	TGTGCCAGCAGTTTAGGCTATGGGACAGGGGGGAACACTGAAGCTTTCTTT	CASSLGYGTGGNTEAFF
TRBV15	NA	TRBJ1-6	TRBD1	TGTGCCACCAGCAGAGGGGACAGGAATAATTCACCCCTCCACTTT	CATSRGDRNNSPLHF
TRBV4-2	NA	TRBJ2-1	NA	TGTGCCAGCAGCCAAGGTCAGGCTCCCAATGAGCAGTTCTTC	CASSQGQAPNEQFF
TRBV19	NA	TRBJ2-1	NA	TGTGCCAGTAGTAAAGCGGAGCACAATGAGCAGTTCTTC	CASSKAEHNEQFF
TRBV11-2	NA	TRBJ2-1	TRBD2	TGTGCCAGCAGCCCTGGACTAGCGGGAACAGTTGCCTACAATGAGCAGTTCTTC	CASSPGLAGTVAYNEQFF
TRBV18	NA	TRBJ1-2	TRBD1	TGTGCCAGCTCACCTCCGGGACAGCTAACCTATGGCTACACCTTC	CASSPPGQLTYGYTF
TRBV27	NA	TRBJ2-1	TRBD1	TGTGCCAGCAGTACGCAGGGGGTCCCAAACAATGAGCAGTTCTTC	CASSTQGVPNNEQFF
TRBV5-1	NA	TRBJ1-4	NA	TGCGCCAGCAGCCTGCTCCGGGGGAGGGAAAAACTGTTTTTT	CASSLLRGREKLFF
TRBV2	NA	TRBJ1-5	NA	TGTGCCAGCATGGGGAGCCAATATAGCAATCAGCCCCAGCATTTT	CASMGSQYSNQPQHF
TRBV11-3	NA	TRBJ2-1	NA	TGTGCCAGCAGCGTGGGGGGACTCTACAATGAGCAGTTCTTC	CASSVGGLYNEQFF
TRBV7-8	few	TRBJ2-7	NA	TGTGCCAGCAGCTTAAATAATGCAGGCCCGGGACTCCTCTCGTACGAGCAGTACTTC	CASSLNNAGPGLLSYEQYF
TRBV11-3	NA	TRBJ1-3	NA	TGTGCCAGCAGCTTAAGGTTACGGGTTAACTCTGGAAACACCATATATTTT	CASSLRLRVNSGNTIYF
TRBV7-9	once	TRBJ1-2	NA	TGTGCCAGCAGCTTGGAGTTTAACTATGGCTACACCTTC	CASSLEFNYGYTF
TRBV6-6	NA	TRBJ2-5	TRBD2	TGTGCCAGCAGTTTTCGAGCGGGAGCGTCCCAAGAGACCCAGTACTTC	CASSFRAGASQETQYF
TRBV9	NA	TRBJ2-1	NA	TGTGCCAGCAGCGTAACCCCCTCCGAGCCGGAGCAGTTCTTC	CASSVTPSEPEQFF
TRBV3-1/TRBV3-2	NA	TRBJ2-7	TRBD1	TGTGCCAGCAGCCAAGCGGGTCTCCTCACAGGGGGCTACGAGCAGTACTTC	CASSQAGLLTGGYEQYF
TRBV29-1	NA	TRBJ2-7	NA	TGCAGCGTTCAAAGGGGGAATGAGTACGAGCAGTACTTC	CSVQRGNEYEQYF
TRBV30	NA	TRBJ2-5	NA	TGTGCCTGGAGTGTTGGCAGGGCTGAGACCCAGTACTTC	CAWSVGRAETQYF
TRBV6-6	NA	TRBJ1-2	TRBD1	TGTGCCAGCAGACCCTTGGGACAGAACTATGGCTACACCTTC	CASRPLGQNYGYTF
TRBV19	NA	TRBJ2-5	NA	TGTGCCAGTAAATTATCTTGGTTAGGGGAGACCCAGTACTTC	CASKLSWLGETQYF
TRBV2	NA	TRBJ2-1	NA	TGTGCCAGCGCATCGAGACTCGAGCAGTTCTTC	CASASRLEQFF
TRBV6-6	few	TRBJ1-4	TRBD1	TGTGCCAGCAGTGGACAGGGGGCGGTAAGGGGTGAAAAACTGTTTTTT	CASSGQGAVRGEKLFF
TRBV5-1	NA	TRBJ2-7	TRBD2	TGCGCCAGCAGCTTGGGACGGGAGGGCGCCTACGAGCAGTACTTC	CASSLGREGAYEQYF
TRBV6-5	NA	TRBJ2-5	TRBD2	TGTGCCAGCAGTTACGGCCTAGCGGGAGGCGAAGAGACCCAGTACTTC	CASSYGLAGGEETQYF
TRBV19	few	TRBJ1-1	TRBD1	TGTGCCAGTAGAGCCAGGGGGCGGTCCGTGAACACTGAAGCTTTCTTT	CASRARGRSVNTEAFF
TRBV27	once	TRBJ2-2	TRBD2	TGTGCCGCGGGGGGAGGCACCGGGGAGCTGTTTTTT	CAAGGGTGELFF
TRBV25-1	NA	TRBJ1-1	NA	TGTGCCAGCAGTTTCGCCGGGGGCACTGAAGCTTTCTTT	CASSFAGGTEAFF
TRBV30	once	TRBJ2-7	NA	TGTGCCTGGAGTGTTACCAGGGGGGGCTACGAGCAGTACTTC	CAWSVTRGGYEQYF
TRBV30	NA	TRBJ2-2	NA	TGTGCCTGGCGTAAGACACGATGGGACACCGGGGAGCTGTTTTTT	CAWRKTRWDTGELFF
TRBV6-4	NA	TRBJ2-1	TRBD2	TGTGCCAGCAGTGACGGGACTAGCGGCTACAATGAGCAGTTCTTC	CASSDGTSGYNEQFF
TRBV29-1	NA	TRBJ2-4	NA	TGCAGCGTTGAAATCGTGGGGCCCAAAAACATTCAGTACTTC	CSVEIVGPKNIQYF